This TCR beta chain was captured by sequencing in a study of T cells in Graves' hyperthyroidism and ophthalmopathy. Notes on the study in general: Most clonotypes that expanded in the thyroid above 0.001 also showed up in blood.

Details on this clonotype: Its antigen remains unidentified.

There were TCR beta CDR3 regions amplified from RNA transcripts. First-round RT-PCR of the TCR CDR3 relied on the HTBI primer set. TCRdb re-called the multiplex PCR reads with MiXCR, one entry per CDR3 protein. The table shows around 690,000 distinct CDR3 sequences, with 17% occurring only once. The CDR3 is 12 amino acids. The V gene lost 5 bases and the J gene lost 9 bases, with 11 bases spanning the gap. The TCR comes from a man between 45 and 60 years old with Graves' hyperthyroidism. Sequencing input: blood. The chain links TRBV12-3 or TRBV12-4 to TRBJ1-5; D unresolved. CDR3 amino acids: CASSPPLGPQHF. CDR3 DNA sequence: TGTGCCAGCAGTCCCCCACTTGGGCCCCAGCATTTT.